This TCR beta chain was observed in a study of cytomegalovirus exposure and HLA in healthy donors. Study observations and caveats: With further analysis later on, most CMV-associated TCR beta chains appeared HLA-restricted.

As concerns this clone: Its antigen is still unknown.

Deletions cut 0 bases from V and 3 bases from J, with 8 bases between. CDR3 length: 15 residues. Germline V gene data show CDR1 as LGHNA and CDR2 as YNFKEQ. PCR primers comprised 60 Vbeta and 13 Jbeta primers. This table comes from immunoSEQ multiplex PCR, and its TCRdb copy is limited to in-frame clones, with some not included. Of some 66,000 clones in the sample, more than 70% were seen once. V is TRBV4-2 and J is TRBJ1-4; the D gene is possibly TRBD1 (6 bases). This clonotype was obtained from a man in his forties in good health and CMV-seronegative. Sequenced input: PBMCs. The CDR3 bases are TGTGCCAGCAGCCAAGAAACAGGGCCTAATGAAAAACTGTTTTTT. It specifies CASSQETGPNEKLFF.